The 5 T cell receptor beta chains below all came from one sample that was sequenced in a study of preoperative IRX-2 immunotherapy in early breast cancer. Treatment described: preoperative locoregional IRX-2 cytokine immunotherapy. This table comes from immunoSEQ multiplex PCR, and its TCRdb copy is limited to in-frame clones, with some not included. The data show 25,000 or so clones, with approximately 95% seen just once and around 15% held by the top ten. Sequences were derived from tumor tissue, sampled after IRX-2 immunotherapy. These receptor sequences come from a human donor with breast cancer.

The chain employs TRBV6-6 and TRBJ2-7; D gene unclear. Germline CDR1 and CDR2: MNHNY and SVGAGI (reference sequence). Trimming cost V 8 bases and J 0 bases, with 11 bases left between them. CDR3 length equals 13 residues. The CDR3 protein is CASGVDRSYEQYF. DNA of the CDR3: TGTGCCAGCGGAGTGGATCGCTCCTACGAGCAGTACTTC.

The chain recombines TRBV5-6 with TRBJ1-6; 12 nucleotides line up with TRBD1. V lost 4 bases to trimming and J lost 12 bases; unmatched junction nucleotides: 5. Germline-derived CDR1 and CDR2 are SGHDT and YYEEEE. This CDR3 region has 14 residues. CDR3 loop: CASSSGTGGLPLHF. CDR3 coding DNA: TGTGCCAGCAGCAGCGGGACAGGGGGCTTACCCCTCCACTTT.

The chain is built from TRBV15 and TRBJ2-7, with D tentatively TRBD2 (5 bases). The CDR3 has 14 amino acids. In germline, CDR1 is LNHNV, CDR2 YYDKDF (reference sequence). Trimming removed 5 bases at V and 5 bases at J, with 16 bases between. This chain's CDR3 is CATSLQGRVDEQYF. CDR3 bases: TGTGCCACCAGCCTACAAGGGCGGGTTGACGAGCAGTACTTC.

V gene TRBV5-1 combines with J gene TRBJ2-7; D ambiguous. The CDR3 runs 13 residues. Per the germline V gene, CDR1 is SGHRS and CDR2 is YFSETQ. Trimming took off 1 base at V and 4 bases at J, with 9 bases between the two ends. CDR3 in DNA: TGCGCCAGCAGCTTGAGTGTTGCGTACGAGCAGTACTTC. It translates to CASSLSVAYEQYF.

This chain connects TRBV5-1 to TRBJ2-3, with 13 bases aligning to TRBD2. CDR3 length: 17 residues. The V gene's germline CDR1 is SGHRS and CDR2 YFSETQ. Trimming cost V 4 bases and J 4 bases; bases outside gene matches: 9. CDR3 in amino acids: CASSGGTSGVGADTQYF. The DNA for the CDR3 is TGCGCCAGCAGCGGGGGGACTAGCGGGGTTGGGGCAGATACGCAGTATTTT.